This is a list of T cell receptor beta chains from one sample in a study of a mutant IDH1 vaccine in newly diagnosed glioma. Repertoires were generated with immunoSEQ multiplex PCR, while TCRdb's copy carries only in-frame clones and drops some. The sample carries about 61,000 clones, about 80% recorded once. The antigens of these receptors remain unknown. Sequencing was performed on PBMCs, taken from a glioma patient whose treatment included an IDH1 peptide vaccine. Every receptor here comes from a man aged 45-60 years with glioma. The CDR3 runs from the conserved cysteine through the conserved F or W. The order of the fields is D gene, J gene, V gene, clone size, CDR3 length, CDR3 protein, CDR3 DNA. A D gene is named only where the DNA matches it firmly. Part of the rows lack a size; the others show once, few, many or a class for expanded clones.

>NA|TRBJ1-1|TRBV7-9|NA|13
CASSLHGGTEAFF
TGTGCCAGCAGCCTCCACGGGGGCACTGAAGCTTTCTTT
>NA|TRBJ1-2|TRBV13|NA|15
CASSLASGEFYGYTF
TGTGCCAGCAGCTTAGCGTCAGGGGAGTTCTATGGCTACACCTTC
>NA|TRBJ2-7|TRBV2|NA|14
CASTEGGGAYEQYF
TGTGCCAGCACCGAAGGGGGAGGGGCGTACGAGCAGTACTTC
>NA|TRBJ1-3|TRBV5-1|few|11
CASSDGNTIYF
TGCGCCAGCAGCGACGGAAACACCATATATTTT
>TRBD2|TRBJ2-7|TRBV27|NA|13
CASGAGGPNEQYF
TGTGCCAGCGGCGCGGGAGGGCCGAACGAGCAGTACTTC
>TRBD1|TRBJ2-1|TRBV6-5|NA|14
CASVDRGRLNEQFF
TGTGCCAGCGTGGACAGGGGGCGCCTAAATGAGCAGTTCTTC
>NA|TRBJ2-2|TRBV9|NA|14
CASSVTPEGIELFF
TGTGCCAGCAGCGTGACCCCCGAAGGGATCGAGCTGTTTTTT
>NA|TRBJ2-7|TRBV27|NA|15
CASSFGSYEGSEQYF
TGTGCCAGCAGTTTTGGATCCTACGAAGGCTCCGAGCAGTACTTC
>NA|TRBJ2-7|TRBV5-1|NA|14
CASSLAGSDYEQYF
TGCGCCAGCAGCTTGGCCGGGTCAGATTACGAGCAGTACTTC
>NA|TRBJ2-4|TRBV6-1|NA|13
CASRTRVIGIQYF
TGTGCCAGCCGTACGAGGGTAATCGGCATTCAGTACTTC
>NA|TRBJ1-1|TRBV29-1|NA|12
CSVGGDHTEAFF
TGCAGCGTTGGTGGGGACCACACTGAAGCTTTCTTT
>NA|TRBJ1-1|TRBV30|medium-sized|13
CAWNSIRGTEAFF
TGTGCCTGGAATAGCATTAGAGGCACTGAAGCTTTCTTT
>NA|TRBJ1-1|TRBV4-1|NA|14
CASSQDHANTEAFF
TGCGCCAGCAGCCAGGACCACGCTAACACTGAAGCTTTCTTT
>NA|TRBJ1-2|TRBV28|NA|12
CASSLVGNGYTF
TGTGCCAGCAGTTTAGTGGGAAATGGCTACACCTTC
>TRBD1|TRBJ1-2|TRBV6-5|NA|15
CASSYSIRDRGGYTF
TGTGCCAGCAGTTACTCCATAAGGGACAGGGGTGGCTACACCTTC
>NA|TRBJ1-2|TRBV2|few|12
CASSGRQSGYTF
TGTGCCAGCAGTGGCCGGCAAAGTGGCTACACCTTC
>TRBD1|TRBJ1-4|TRBV7-8|NA|16
CASSSATQGFFEKLFF
TGTGCCAGCAGCTCAGCTACACAGGGGTTTTTTGAAAAACTGTTTTTT
>NA|TRBJ2-1|TRBV7-9|NA|15
CASSPRRGGLAEQFF
TGTGCCAGCAGCCCTCGTAGGGGCGGGTTGGCTGAGCAGTTCTTC
>NA|TRBJ2-1|TRBV5-4|NA|12
CASTMDFNEQFF
TGTGCCAGCACCATGGACTTCAATGAGCAGTTCTTC
>NA|TRBJ1-2|TRBV4-2|NA|14
CASSQVGGKDGYTF
TGTGCCAGCAGCCAAGTCGGGGGTAAGGATGGCTACACCTTC
>NA|TRBJ2-2|TRBV18|NA|13
CASSPIPSGELFF
TGTGCCAGCTCACCGATTCCCTCCGGGGAGCTGTTTTTT
>NA|TRBJ1-1|TRBV5-1|few|14
CASSPYRANTEAFF
TGCGCCAGCAGTCCCTACAGGGCGAACACTGAAGCTTTCTTT
>NA|TRBJ2-3|TRBV6-5|NA|13
CASSGAGADTQYF
TGTGCCAGCAGCGGAGCAGGGGCCGATACGCAGTATTTT
>NA|TRBJ1-1|TRBV30|few|13
CAWSVLRNTEAFF
TGTGCCTGGAGTGTACTCCGGAACACTGAAGCTTTCTTT
>NA|TRBJ2-7|TRBV6-1|NA|13
CASSEAGTYEQYF
TGTGCCAGCAGTGAAGCGGGAACCTACGAGCAGTACTTC
>NA|TRBJ2-3|TRBV5-4|once|15
CASSLPKKGWDTQYF
TGTGCCAGCAGCTTGCCCAAAAAAGGTTGGGATACGCAGTATTTT
>NA|TRBJ1-2|TRBV2|NA|13
CASSEVSGPRDTF
TGTGCCAGCAGTGAAGTATCAGGACCTAGGGACACCTTC